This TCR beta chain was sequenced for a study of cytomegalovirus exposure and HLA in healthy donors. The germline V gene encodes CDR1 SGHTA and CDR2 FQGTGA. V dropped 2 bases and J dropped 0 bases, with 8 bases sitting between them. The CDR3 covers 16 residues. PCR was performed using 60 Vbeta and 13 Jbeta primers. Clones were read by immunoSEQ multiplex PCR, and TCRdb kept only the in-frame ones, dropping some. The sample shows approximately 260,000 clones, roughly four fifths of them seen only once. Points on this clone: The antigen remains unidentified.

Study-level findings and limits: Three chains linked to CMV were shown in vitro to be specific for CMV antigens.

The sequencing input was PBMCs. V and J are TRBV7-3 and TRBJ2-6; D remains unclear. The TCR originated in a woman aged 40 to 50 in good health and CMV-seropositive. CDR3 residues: CASSLSLGSGANVLTF. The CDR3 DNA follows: TGTGCCAGCAGCTTATCCCTAGGCTCTGGGGCCAACGTCCTGACTTTC.